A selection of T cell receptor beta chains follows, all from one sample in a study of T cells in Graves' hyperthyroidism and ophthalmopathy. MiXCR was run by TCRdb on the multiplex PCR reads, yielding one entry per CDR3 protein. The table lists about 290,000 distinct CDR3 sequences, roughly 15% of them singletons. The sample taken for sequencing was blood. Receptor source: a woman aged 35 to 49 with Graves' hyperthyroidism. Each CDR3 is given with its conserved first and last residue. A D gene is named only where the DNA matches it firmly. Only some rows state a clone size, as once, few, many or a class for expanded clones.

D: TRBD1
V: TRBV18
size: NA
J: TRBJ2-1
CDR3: CASSLNRGQDYNEQFF
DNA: TGTGCCAGCTCACTCAACCGGGGACAGGATTACAATGAGCAGTTCTTC

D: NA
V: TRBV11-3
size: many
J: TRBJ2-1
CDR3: CASSLDYEQFF
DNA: TGTGCCAGCAGCTTAGACTATGAGCAGTTCTTC

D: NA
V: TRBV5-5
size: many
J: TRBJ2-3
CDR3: CASSYGSTDTQYF
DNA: TGTGCCAGCAGCTACGGATCCACAGATACGCAGTATTTT

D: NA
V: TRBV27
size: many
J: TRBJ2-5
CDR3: CASSRKFQETQYF
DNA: TGTGCCAGCAGTCGGAAATTCCAAGAGACCCAGTACTTC

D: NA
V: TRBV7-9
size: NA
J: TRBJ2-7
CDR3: CASSLGRTIEQYF
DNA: TGTGCCAGCAGCTTGGGACGGACTATTGAGCAGTACTTC

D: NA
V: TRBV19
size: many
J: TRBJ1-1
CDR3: CASSIWTSGHTEAFF
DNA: TGTGCCAGTAGTATATGGACGTCAGGTCACACTGAAGCTTTCTTT

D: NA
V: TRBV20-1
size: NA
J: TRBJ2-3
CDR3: CSAEGLQSTDTQYF
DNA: TGCAGTGCTGAGGGACTTCAAAGCACAGATACGCAGTATTTT

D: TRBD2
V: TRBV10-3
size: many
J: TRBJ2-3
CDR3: CAISETRTSGSGLDTQYF
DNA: TGTGCCATCAGTGAGACTAGGACTAGCGGGAGTGGGTTGGATACGCAGTATTTT

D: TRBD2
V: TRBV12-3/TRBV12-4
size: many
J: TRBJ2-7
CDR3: CASSLGLAATYEQYF
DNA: TGTGCCAGCAGTTTGGGACTAGCGGCAACCTACGAGCAGTACTTC

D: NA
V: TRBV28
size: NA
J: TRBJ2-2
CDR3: CASSFVGGELFF
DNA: TGTGCCAGCAGCTTCGTGGGCGGGGAGCTGTTTTTT

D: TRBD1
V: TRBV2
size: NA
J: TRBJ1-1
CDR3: CASKPGQKMNTEAFF
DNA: TGTGCCAGCAAACCGGGACAGAAAATGAACACTGAAGCTTTCTTT

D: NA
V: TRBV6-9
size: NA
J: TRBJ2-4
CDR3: CASSLVSDGIQYF
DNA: TGTGCCAGCAGCTTAGTTTCAGACGGCATTCAGTACTTC

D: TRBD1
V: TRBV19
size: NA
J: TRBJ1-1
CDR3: CASTARQGANTEAFF
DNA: TGTGCCAGTACTGCCCGACAGGGGGCTAACACTGAAGCTTTCTTT

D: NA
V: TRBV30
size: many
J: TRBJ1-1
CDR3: CAWSRTAGTEAFF
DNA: TGTGCCTGGAGTAGGACGGCCGGGACTGAAGCTTTCTTT

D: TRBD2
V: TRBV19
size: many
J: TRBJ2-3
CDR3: CASSITASGDTDTQYF
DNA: TGTGCCAGTAGTATCACGGCTAGCGGAGACACAGATACGCAGTATTTT

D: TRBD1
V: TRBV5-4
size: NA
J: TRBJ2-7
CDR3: CASSLRTGGDYEQYF
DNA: TGTGCCAGCAGCTTGCGTACAGGGGGTGACTACGAGCAGTACTTC

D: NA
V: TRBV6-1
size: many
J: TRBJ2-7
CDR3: CASRDPPPLSYEQYF
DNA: TGTGCCAGCAGAGACCCCCCTCCACTTTCCTACGAGCAGTACTTC

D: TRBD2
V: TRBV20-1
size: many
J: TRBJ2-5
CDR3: CSARRSSGSSETQYF
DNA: TGCAGTGCTAGGAGGTCTAGCGGGAGTAGTGAGACCCAGTACTTC

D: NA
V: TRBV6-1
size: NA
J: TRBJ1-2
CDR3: CASSRPQQGGRNYGYTF
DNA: TGTGCCAGCAGCCGACCCCAGCAGGGAGGAAGAAACTATGGCTACACCTTC

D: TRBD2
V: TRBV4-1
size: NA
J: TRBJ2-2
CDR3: CASSQVAGGNTGELFF
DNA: TGCGCCAGCAGCCAAGTGGCGGGAGGCAACACCGGGGAGCTGTTTTTT

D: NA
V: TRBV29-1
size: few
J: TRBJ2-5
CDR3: CSVGWQGQETQYF
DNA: TGCAGCGTTGGGTGGCAGGGACAAGAGACCCAGTACTTC

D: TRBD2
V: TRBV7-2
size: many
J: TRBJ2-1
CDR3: CASSLGGSLGEQFF
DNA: TGTGCCAGCAGCTTAGGCGGGAGTCTGGGGGAGCAGTTCTTC

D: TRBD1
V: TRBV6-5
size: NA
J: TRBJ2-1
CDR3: CASIKGGTGSDEQFF
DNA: TGTGCCAGCATTAAAGGGGGGACAGGGAGCGATGAGCAGTTCTTC

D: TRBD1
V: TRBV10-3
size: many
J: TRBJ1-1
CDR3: CAIKNRGEGDTEAFF
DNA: TGTGCCATCAAGAACAGGGGAGAGGGGGACACTGAAGCTTTCTTT

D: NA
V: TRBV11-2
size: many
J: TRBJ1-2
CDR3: CASSRALYGYTF
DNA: TGTGCCAGCAGTCGGGCCCTCTATGGCTACACCTTC

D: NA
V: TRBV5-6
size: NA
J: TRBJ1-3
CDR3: CASSFDSLSGNTIYF
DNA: TGTGCCAGCAGCTTCGACAGTCTCTCTGGAAACACCATATATTTT

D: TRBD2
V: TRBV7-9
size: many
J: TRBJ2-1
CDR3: CASSSQRGGSGSYNEQFF
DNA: TGTGCCAGCAGCTCTCAAAGAGGTGGCAGCGGGAGCTACAATGAGCAGTTCTTC

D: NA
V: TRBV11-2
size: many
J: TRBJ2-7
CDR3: CASSFSTYEQYF
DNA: TGTGCCAGCAGCTTTAGTACCTACGAGCAGTACTTC